The entry below describes one T cell receptor (beta chain). Its antigen remains unidentified. The record has no base qualities; no much larger clone is one base away. V trim: 2 bases; J trim: 5 bases; unmatched bases: 8. The CDR3 holds 16 amino acids from the cysteine to the phenylalanine. Only CDR3 DNA is held: 48 bases, read in frame from base 1. Taken from the germline V gene, the CDR1 and CDR2 loops are MNHGY and SAAAGT. The sample belongs to a study of PD-L1 blockade in urothelial cancer (TCRdb year 2017). About the investigation overall: Therapy was started around 2014 for all patients, and atezolizumab 1,200 mg was administered intravenously every 3 weeks. About nine tenths of the roughly 29 patients were identified as males with urothelial cancer of bladder origin, and a prior smoking history was reported by 18 of 29 patients. Patients had an ECOG performance status of 0 or 1 and had received between 0 and 3 prior chemotherapy regimens. A median of approximately 1,400 T cells and about a thousand unique TCRs was obtained from tumor samples, and a median clonality of around 0.096 and a median T cell proportion of approximately 0.097 were observed. The study, an exploratory multi-omic analysis, examined somatic, immune and clinical correlates of response to PD-L1 blockade with atezolizumab in urothelial cancer. Pretreatment tumor samples, along with matched peripheral blood collected serially before and after atezolizumab treatment, underwent TCR sequencing. Durable clinical benefit meant progression-free survival longer than 6 months, and TCR features were also tested against progression-free and overall survival. In the same patients, whole exome sequencing and RNA sequencing of pretreatment tumors were performed in addition to TCR sequencing. Durable clinical benefit was achieved by nine patients but not by the remaining 20. Pretreatment blood TCR-seq was available for 27 to 30 patients, at least one posttreatment blood collection was obtained for 25 or so patients, and tumor TCR-seq was available for 25 or so patients. Five patients were left out of tumor TCR analyses because tumors from two patients failed quality control and three patients had no tumor available.

Synthetic TCR analog templates were spiked into each PCR so that absolute template abundance could be estimated from read counts. In FFPE tumors, housekeeping genes were amplified and quantified as a way to estimate usable DNA and compute T cell fraction. The immunoSEQ assay was used to amplify TCRbeta CDR3 regions from genomic DNA with bias-controlled V and J gene primers. Sequencing of rearranged TCRbeta segments was done at approximately 20X coverage. The study's processing was this. Sequencing errors were corrected by clustering and CDR3s were annotated against IMGT to assign V, D and J genes. Downstream analyses used only productive TCRbeta rearrangements and left out out-of-frame or stop-codon sequences. Clonality was computed as one minus Shannon entropy normalized by the log of the number of unique productive sequences. Fisher's exact test with Benjamini-Hochberg correction, at a threshold of adjusted p below 0.01, was used to find clones that differed between time points or between blood and tumor. TCRdb carries this immuneACCESS record with in-frame sequences only. Its versions omit some clonotypes, under half of them owing to an unresolved V gene in the studies checked, with the rest unexplained. V and J calls and clone size are given by that table; D and trimming were obtained from the DNA. The table for this sample lists 35,000 or so clones; roughly 38% of them were counted only once. The biggest ten clones account for 8% to 9% of the sample.

Overall study outcomes, separate from this receptor: Greater expansion of tumor-associated TCR clones in peripheral blood 3 weeks after the start of treatment was observed in patients with durable benefit (n of about 20, p = 0.022). Because the sample size was small (n of about 30) and many exploratory analyses were performed, the results are intended to be hypothesis-generating. The proportion of tumor-infiltrating T lymphocytes was higher in patients with durable benefit (n ≈ 25, Mann-Whitney p = 0.047). Tumor samples were FFPE, not collected immediately before treatment, and only one sample per patient was used, possibly missing heterogeneity.

This specimen's time point label, interpreted: pretreatment tumor sample. The cohort comprised 25 to 30 patients with locally advanced or metastatic urothelial carcinoma treated at Memorial Sloan Kettering on a trial protocol. Every piece of tumor tissue used for sequencing was obtained prior to atezolizumab dosing. The Qiagen DNeasy Blood extraction kit was used to purify genomic DNA from total PBMCs and from tumor samples. This receptor was identified in a man between 60 and 75 years old with urothelial cancer. The specimen was tumor tissue, collected before atezolizumab (anti-PD-L1) treatment. The chain joins TRBV6-8 to TRBJ2-1; 8 nucleotides in the junction match TRBD2. The nucleotides read TGTGCCAGCAGTTACAGCCTGGCGGGGGGTAACAATGAGCAGTTCTTC. This is translated as CASSYSLAGGNNEQFF.